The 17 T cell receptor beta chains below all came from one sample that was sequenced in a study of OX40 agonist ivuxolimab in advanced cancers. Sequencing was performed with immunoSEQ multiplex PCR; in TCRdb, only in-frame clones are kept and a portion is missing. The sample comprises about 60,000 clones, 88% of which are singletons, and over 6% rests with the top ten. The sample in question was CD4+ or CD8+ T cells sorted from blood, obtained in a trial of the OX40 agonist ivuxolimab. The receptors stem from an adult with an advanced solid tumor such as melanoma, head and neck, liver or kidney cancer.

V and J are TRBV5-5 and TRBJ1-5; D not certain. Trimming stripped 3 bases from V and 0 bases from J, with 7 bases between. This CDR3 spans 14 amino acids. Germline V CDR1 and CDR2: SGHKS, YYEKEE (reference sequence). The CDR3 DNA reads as TGTGCCAGCAGCTCAAATCTTAGCAATCAGCCCCAGCATTTT. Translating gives CASSSNLSNQPQHF. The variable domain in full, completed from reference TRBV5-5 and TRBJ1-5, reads DAGVTQSPTHLIKTRGQQVTLRCSPISGHKSVSWYQQVLGQGPQFIFQYYEKEERGRGNFPDRFSARQFPNYSSELNVNALLLGDSALYLCASSSNLSNQPQHFGDGTRLSIL.

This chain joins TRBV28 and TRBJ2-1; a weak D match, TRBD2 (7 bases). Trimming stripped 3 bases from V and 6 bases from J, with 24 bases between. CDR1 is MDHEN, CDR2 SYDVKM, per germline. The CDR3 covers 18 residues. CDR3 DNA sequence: TGTGCCAGCAGTTTGGGGGGGGGCCACCCAGGGGTACCCAATGAGCAGTTCTTC. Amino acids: CASSLGGGHPGVPNEQFF.

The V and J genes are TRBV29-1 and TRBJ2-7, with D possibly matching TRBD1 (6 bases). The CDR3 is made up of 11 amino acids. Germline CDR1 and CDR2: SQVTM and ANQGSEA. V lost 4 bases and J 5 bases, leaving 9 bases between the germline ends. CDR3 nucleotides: TGCAGCGTTGGGGACACCCACGAGCAGTACTTC. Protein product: CSVGDTHEQYF.

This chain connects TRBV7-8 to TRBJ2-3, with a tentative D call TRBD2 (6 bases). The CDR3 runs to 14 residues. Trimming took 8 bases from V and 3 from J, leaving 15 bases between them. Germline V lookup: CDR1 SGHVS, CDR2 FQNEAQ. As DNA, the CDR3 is TGTGCCAGCTTTAGACTAGAAGGGACAGATACGCAGTATTTT. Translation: CASFRLEGTDTQYF.

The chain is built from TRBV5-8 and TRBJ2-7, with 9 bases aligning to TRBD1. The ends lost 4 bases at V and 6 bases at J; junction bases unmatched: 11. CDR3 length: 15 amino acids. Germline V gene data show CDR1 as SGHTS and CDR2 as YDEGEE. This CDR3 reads CASSLSGTGNAEQYF. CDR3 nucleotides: TGTGCCAGCAGCCTGAGCGGGACAGGGAACGCCGAGCAGTACTTC. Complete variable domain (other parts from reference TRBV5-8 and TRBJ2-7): EAGVTQSPTHLIKTRGQQATLRCSPISGHTSVYWYQQALGLGLQFLLWYDEGEERNRGNFPPRFSGRQFPNYSSELNVNALELEDSALYLCASSLSGTGNAEQYFGPGTRLTVT.

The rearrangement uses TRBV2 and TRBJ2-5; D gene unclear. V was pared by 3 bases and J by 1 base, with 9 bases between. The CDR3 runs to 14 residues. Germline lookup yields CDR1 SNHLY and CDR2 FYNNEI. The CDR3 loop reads CASSDAVIQETQYF. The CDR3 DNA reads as TGTGCCAGCAGTGATGCGGTCATCCAAGAGACCCAGTACTTC.

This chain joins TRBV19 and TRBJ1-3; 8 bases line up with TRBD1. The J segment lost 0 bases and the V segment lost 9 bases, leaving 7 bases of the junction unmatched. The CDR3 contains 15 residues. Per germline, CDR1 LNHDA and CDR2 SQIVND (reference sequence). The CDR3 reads CASRQGPLSGNTIYF. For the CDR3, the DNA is TGTGCCAGCAGACAGGGGCCCCTCTCTGGAAACACCATATATTTT.

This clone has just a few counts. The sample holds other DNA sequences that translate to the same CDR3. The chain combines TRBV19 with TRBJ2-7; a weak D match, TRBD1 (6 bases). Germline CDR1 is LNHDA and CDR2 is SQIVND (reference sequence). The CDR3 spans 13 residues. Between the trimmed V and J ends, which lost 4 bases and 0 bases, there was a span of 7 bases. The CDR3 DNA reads TGTGCCAGTAGTAGGGACAACTCCTACGAGCAGTACTTC. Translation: CASSRDNSYEQYF.

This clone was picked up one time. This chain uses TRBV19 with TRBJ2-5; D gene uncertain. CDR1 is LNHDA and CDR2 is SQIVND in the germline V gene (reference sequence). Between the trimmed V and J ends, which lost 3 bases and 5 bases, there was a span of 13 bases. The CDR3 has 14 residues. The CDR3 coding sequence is TGTGCCAGTAGTATGGAGAAGACCGGGGAGACCCAGTACTTC. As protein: CASSMEKTGETQYF.

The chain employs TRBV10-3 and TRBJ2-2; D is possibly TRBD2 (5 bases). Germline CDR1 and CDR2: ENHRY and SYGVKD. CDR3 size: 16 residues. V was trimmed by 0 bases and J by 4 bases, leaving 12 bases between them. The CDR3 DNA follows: TGTGCCATCAGTGAGTCGGCAGGACTTTTCACCGGGGAGCTGTTTTTT. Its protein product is CAISESAGLFTGELFF.

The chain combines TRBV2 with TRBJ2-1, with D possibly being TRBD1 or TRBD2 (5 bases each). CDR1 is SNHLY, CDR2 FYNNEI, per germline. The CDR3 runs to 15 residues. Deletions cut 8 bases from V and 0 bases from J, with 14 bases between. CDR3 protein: CASQKTGTSYNEQFF. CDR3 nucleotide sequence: TGTGCCAGCCAGAAAACCGGGACCTCCTACAATGAGCAGTTCTTC.

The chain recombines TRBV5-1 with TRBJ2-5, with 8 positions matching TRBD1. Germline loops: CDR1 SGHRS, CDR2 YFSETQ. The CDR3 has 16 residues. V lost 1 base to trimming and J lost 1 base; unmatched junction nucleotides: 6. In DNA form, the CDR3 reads TGCGCCAGCAGCTTGAACCCTGGGACAGGCCAAGAGACCCAGTACTTC. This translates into CASSLNPGTGQETQYF.

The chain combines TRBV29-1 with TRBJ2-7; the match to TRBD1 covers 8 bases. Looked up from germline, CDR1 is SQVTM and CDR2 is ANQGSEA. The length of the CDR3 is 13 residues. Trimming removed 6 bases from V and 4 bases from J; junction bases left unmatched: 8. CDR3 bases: TGCAGCGTCGGGACAGGAGCAACTTACGAGCAGTACTTC. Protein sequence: CSVGTGATYEQYF.

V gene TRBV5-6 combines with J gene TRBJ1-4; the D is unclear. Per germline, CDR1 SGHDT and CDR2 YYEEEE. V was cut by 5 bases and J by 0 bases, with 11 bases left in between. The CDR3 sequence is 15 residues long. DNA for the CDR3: TGTGCCAGCAGTCTCCGGGGAACAACTAATGAAAAACTGTTTTTT. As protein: CASSLRGTTNEKLFF. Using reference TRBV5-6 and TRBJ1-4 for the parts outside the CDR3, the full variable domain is DAGVTQSPTHLIKTRGQQVTLRCSPKSGHDTVSWYQQALGQGPQFIFQYYEEEERQRGNFPDRFSGHQFPNYSSELNVNALLLGDSALYLCASSLRGTTNEKLFFGSGTQLSVL.

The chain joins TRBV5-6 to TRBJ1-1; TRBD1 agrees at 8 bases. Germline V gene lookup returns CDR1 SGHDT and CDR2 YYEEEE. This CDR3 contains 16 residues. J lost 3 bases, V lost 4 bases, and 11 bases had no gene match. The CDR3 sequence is CASSPLTGTGHTEAFF. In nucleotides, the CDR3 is TGTGCCAGCAGCCCCCTTACCGGGACAGGACACACTGAAGCTTTCTTT.

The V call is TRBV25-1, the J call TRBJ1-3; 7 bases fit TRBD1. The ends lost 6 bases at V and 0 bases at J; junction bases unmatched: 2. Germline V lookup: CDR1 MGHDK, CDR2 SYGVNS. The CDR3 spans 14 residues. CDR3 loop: CASSDRVSGNTIYF. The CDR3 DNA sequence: TGTGCCAGCAGCGACAGGGTCTCTGGAAACACCATATATTTT.

CDR3 DNA: TGTGCCAGCAGTTTATGGGAGGGACATGAAAAACTGTTTTTT. This encodes CASSLWEGHEKLFF. This chain joins TRBV27 and TRBJ1-4, with D perhaps TRBD1 (5 bases). CDR1 is MNHEY and CDR2 is SMNVEV in the germline V gene (reference sequence). CDR3 size: 14 residues. Trimming removed 1 base at V and 6 bases at J, with 9 bases between.